This TCR beta chain was recorded in a study of CD8 T cells in ankylosing spondylitis. General study results and limits: Ankylosing spondylitis blood appeared to be characterized by a TCR beta motif of 8 or 9 highly homologous variants. There was reportedly significant enrichment of clones that were disease-linked in matched ankylosing spondylitis synovial fluid. Disease-associated clones were CD8+ and fairly uncommon in peripheral blood.

Each TCR beta library was made by quantitative 5'-RACE that incorporated molecular barcodes. One entry per CDR3 protein results from TCRdb running MiXCR on the 5' RACE reads. The repertoire has around 300,000 distinct CDR3 sequences, around 10% of them found once; the top ten carry 8% to 9.5%. About this clonotype: What it binds is not known.

Trimming left V 5 bases short and J 0 bases short, with 14 bases between. Germline values: CDR1 SNHLY, CDR2 FYNNEI. This CDR3 region has 17 residues. The sequencing sample was made of blood, either unsorted or a sorted T cell fraction (not recorded which). The chain links TRBV2 to TRBJ2-6; D is ambiguous. This TCR was recovered from a female donor with ankylosing spondylitis or in good health (not recorded which). The CDR3 bases are TGTGCCAGCAGTCGGGCAGGATTTAGCTCTGGGGCCAACGTCCTGACTTTC. Amino acid sequence: CASSRAGFSSGANVLTF.